This TCR beta chain was obtained from a study of beta chain features in type 1 diabetes. Study conclusions and caveats: A PCR bias possibly favoring shorter templates would apply equally to patients and controls. In all four CD4+ subsets, TCRB CDR3 length was significantly, moderately reduced in type 1 diabetes.

Using CD45RO/CCR7/CD25/CD127/CD95/CD27, CD4+ naive, central memory, regulatory and stem cell-like memory cells were sorted. This clone came up a few times. Antigen unknown. The authors reverse transcribed all of the isolated RNA, so sequencing captured expressed TCRB transcripts. The data were produced by immunoSEQ multiplex PCR, yet TCRdb's version contains in-frame clones alone and is incomplete. Here the sample spans around 650,000 clones, 9.5% to 15% being singletons. The CDR3 loop spans 16 amino acids. Trimming at V came to 4 bases and at J to 2 bases, leaving 10 bases not matched to a gene. Germline values: CDR1 LNHDA, CDR2 SQIVND (reference sequence).

The rearrangement uses TRBV19 and TRBJ2-7; TRBD1 aligns across 8 bases. The clonotype comes from a man aged 25 to 45 with type 1 diabetes. Sequencing was carried out using naive CD4+ T cells from blood. The CDR3 region has the DNA TGTGCCAGTAGTAGGCGGGCAGGGGGCGATACCTACGAGCAGTACTTC. It is translated as CASSRRAGGDTYEQYF.